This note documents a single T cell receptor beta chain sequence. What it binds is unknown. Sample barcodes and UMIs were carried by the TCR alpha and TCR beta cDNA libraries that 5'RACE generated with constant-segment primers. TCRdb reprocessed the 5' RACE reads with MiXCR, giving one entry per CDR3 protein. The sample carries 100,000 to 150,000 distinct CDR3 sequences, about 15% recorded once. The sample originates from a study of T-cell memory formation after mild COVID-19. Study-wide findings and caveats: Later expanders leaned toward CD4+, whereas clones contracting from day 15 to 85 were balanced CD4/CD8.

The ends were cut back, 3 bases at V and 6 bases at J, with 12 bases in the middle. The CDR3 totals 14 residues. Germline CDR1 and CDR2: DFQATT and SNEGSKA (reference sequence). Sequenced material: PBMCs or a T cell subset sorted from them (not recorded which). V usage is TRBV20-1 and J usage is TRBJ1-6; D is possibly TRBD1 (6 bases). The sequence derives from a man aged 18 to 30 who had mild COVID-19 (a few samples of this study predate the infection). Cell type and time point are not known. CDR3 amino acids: CSASTPDSNSPLHF. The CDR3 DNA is TGCAGTGCTAGTACCCCGGACAGTAATTCACCCCTCCACTTT.